The next 27 T cell receptor beta chains were all read from a single sample in a study of neurological immune-mediated disorders. MiXCR was run by TCRdb on the 5' RACE reads, yielding one entry per CDR3 protein. The table records 30,000 to 45,000 distinct CDR3 sequences, about 9.9% of them present only once. The source material was CD4+ T cells from blood. The receptors come from a woman in her twenties or thirties with HTLV-1-associated myelopathy (HAM/TSP).

The table lists this clonotype with many counts. The rearrangement joins TRBV11-2 to TRBJ2-6, with TRBD1 as a possible D gene (5 bases). V lost 5 bases to trimming and J lost 0 bases, with 23 bases between them. Per the germline V gene, CDR1 is SGHAT and CDR2 is FQNNGV. The CDR3 is 20 residues long. CDR3 DNA sequence: TGTGCCAGCAGCCCTTTCCCCTTGACAGTCTCGAGCTCTGGGGCCAACGTCCTGACTTTC. Its protein product is CASSPFPLTVSSSGANVLTF.

This clonotype showed up many times. The chain couples TRBV5-1 to TRBJ1-2; TRBD1 might be the D (6 bases). This CDR3 spans 12 amino acids. Trimming left V 4 bases short and J 5 bases short, with 9 bases between. Germline V lookup: CDR1 SGHRS, CDR2 YFSETQ. The CDR3 reads CASSGTGYGYTF. DNA of the CDR3: TGCGCCAGCAGCGGAACAGGGTATGGCTACACCTTC.

This clonotype was counted at least ten times. The gene calls are TRBV11-1 and TRBJ2-3; 9 bases are a match to TRBD2. The ends lost 2 bases at V and 0 bases at J; junction bases unmatched: 6. The CDR3 totals 17 residues. The V gene's germline CDR1 is SGHAT and CDR2 FQDESV (reference sequence). The CDR3 nucleotides read TGTGCCAGCAGCTTACGTAGCGGGGGCACTAGCACAGATACGCAGTATTTT. Translated, it gives CASSLRSGGTSTDTQYF.

This clonotype was found many times. J is TRBJ2-1 and V is TRBV5-1; TRBD1 matches at 7 bases. The CDR3 runs 15 residues. Germline values: CDR1 SGHRS, CDR2 YFSETQ. With V trimmed by 1 base and J by 3 bases, 4 bases remained unmatched. CDR3 sequence: CASSLRGQNYNEQFF. CDR3 nucleotides: TGCGCCAGCAGCTTGAGGGGACAGAACTACAATGAGCAGTTCTTC.

This clonotype showed up many times. V is TRBV5-1 and J is TRBJ1-1; no firm D call. The CDR3 is 12 residues long. CDR1 and CDR2 (germline): SGHRS, YFSETQ. Trimming shortened V by 0 bases and J by 7 bases, and 7 bases separated the two germline ends. This chain's CDR3 is CASSLAGLEAFF. The CDR3 nucleotides read TGCGCCAGCAGCTTGGCCGGCCTTGAAGCTTTCTTT.

This clonotype was seen many times. The chain couples TRBV7-8 to TRBJ2-1; TRBD2 matches 9 bases. Germline V gene sequence: CDR1 SGHVS, CDR2 FQNEAQ. This CDR3 contains 13 residues. V trimming: 5 bases; J trimming: 10 bases; junction bases outside the gene matches: 6. The CDR3 protein is CASSEGLAVEQFF. CDR3 coding DNA: TGTGCCAGCAGCGAGGGACTAGCAGTGGAGCAGTTCTTC.

This clonotype came up many times. This chain connects TRBV6-2 or TRBV6-3 to TRBJ2-1, with 12 bases that match TRBD2. Unmatched junction bases numbered 10, after V lost 7 bases and J lost 3 bases. This CDR3 contains 17 residues. Germline V gene lookup returns CDR1 MNHEY and CDR2 SVGEGT. The CDR3 DNA reads TGTGCCAGCACCCTGCGACTAGCGGGGGCCAACTACAATGAGCAGTTCTTC. This translates into CASTLRLAGANYNEQFF.

This clonotype was picked up many times. V gene TRBV4-2 combines with J gene TRBJ1-6; TRBD1 is a possible D gene (6 bases). The length of the CDR3 is 18 residues. The V end lost 0 bases, the J end lost 9 bases, and 21 bases lay between the germline ends. From germline, CDR1 is LGHNA and CDR2 YNFKEQ. The CDR3 protein is CASSQDRTVTIGGSPLHF. The CDR3 nucleotides read TGTGCCAGCAGCCAAGATAGGACAGTAACAATAGGCGGTTCACCCCTCCACTTT.

As regards this clonotype: The junction and the germline gene differ at one end; a read error may be behind it. The chain uses TRBV7-2 and TRBJ2-7; TRBD2 might be the D (5 bases). The germline V gene encodes CDR1 SGHTA and CDR2 FQGNSA. This CDR3 spans 11 amino acids. CDR3 coding DNA: TGTTCCAGCAGCCGAGTACTAGTGGCGTACTTC. Translating gives CSSSRVLVAYF. The full variable domain, with the rest looked up from reference TRBV7-2 and TRBJ2-7, is GAGVSQSPSNKVTEKGKDVELRCDPISGHTALYWYRQSLGQGLEFLIYFQGNSAPDKSGLPSDRFSAERTGGSVSTLTIQRTQQEDSAVYLCSSSRVLVAYFGPGTRLTVT.

This clonotype was seen at least ten times. This sequence joins TRBV5-1 and TRBJ2-7, with D unclear. The CDR3 is 14 residues long. The V gene lost 0 bases and the J gene lost 6 bases, with 13 bases spanning the gap. Germline V CDR1 and CDR2: SGHRS, YFSETQ. The CDR3 here is CASSLGLFKAEQYF. The CDR3 nucleotides read TGCGCCAGCAGCTTGGGACTCTTCAAGGCCGAGCAGTACTTC.

This clonotype was seen repeatedly, ten times or more. The chain couples TRBV2 to TRBJ1-1; the match to TRBD1 covers 7 bases. Germline CDR1 and CDR2: SNHLY and FYNNEI. V gave up 7 bases and J gave up 3 bases; unmatched junction bases: 11. The CDR3 runs to 15 residues. CDR3 amino acids: CASTQRGGGDTEAFF. The CDR3 nucleotides are TGTGCCAGCACCCAAAGAGGGGGCGGCGACACTGAAGCTTTCTTT.

The table lists this clonotype with many counts. The chain couples TRBV24-1 to TRBJ2-2; tentative D call: TRBD2 (7 bases). This CDR3 is built from 14 residues. Looked up from germline, CDR1 is KGHDR and CDR2 is SFDVKD. V lost 7 bases and J 4 bases, leaving 12 bases between the germline ends. The CDR3 protein is CATRGGAATGELFF. The CDR3 DNA reads as TGTGCCACCAGGGGGGGGGCCGCCACCGGGGAGCTGTTTTTT.

The chain uses TRBV5-1 and TRBJ1-4; D gene ambiguous. Trimming removed 5 bases from V and 8 bases from J, with 16 bases in between. CDR1 SGHRS and CDR2 YFSETQ come from the germline V gene. This CDR3 spans 14 amino acids. In DNA form, the CDR3 reads TGCGCCAGCAGGGGTACGCTTAGGAACGAAAAACTGTTTTTT. As protein: CASRGTLRNEKLFF.

This clonotype has at least ten counts. The chain is built from TRBV19 and TRBJ1-2; D is perhaps TRBD1 (6 bases). The ends were cut back, 5 bases at V and 8 bases at J, with 15 bases in the middle. This CDR3 comprises 13 residues. Germline lookup yields CDR1 LNHDA and CDR2 SQIVND (reference sequence). CDR3 nucleotides: TGTGCCAGTAGTGACCACAGGGACGGCGGCTACACCTTC. Its protein product is CASSDHRDGGYTF.

This clonotype has a count of ten or more. The rearrangement joins TRBV18 to TRBJ2-5, with TRBD1 matching over 10 bases. Germline loops: CDR1 KGHSH, CDR2 LQKENI. J was trimmed by 5 bases and V by 5 bases; bases with no gene match: 11. CDR3 length: 16 residues. The CDR3, as DNA: TGTGCCAGCTCATCAGGGGGACAGGGGTTCGGTGAGACCCAGTACTTC. Its protein is CASSSGGQGFGETQYF.

J is TRBJ1-4 and V is TRBV20-1; D perhaps matches TRBD1 (5 bases). V gave up 0 bases and J gave up 8 bases, with 13 bases separating them. There are 14 residues in the CDR3. Germline CDR1 is DFQATT and CDR2 is SNEGSKA (reference sequence). CDR3 coding DNA: TGCAGTGCTAGAGAAGGAGGGGAGATCGAAAAACTGTTTTTT. As protein: CSAREGGEIEKLFF.

Ten or more counts support this clonotype. The chain uses TRBV5-1 and TRBJ2-1; D is uncertain. In germline, CDR1 is SGHRS, CDR2 YFSETQ. The length of the CDR3 is 11 residues. Deletions cut 4 bases from V and 9 bases from J, with 8 bases between. The CDR3 region is CASSLNTEQFF. The CDR3 nucleotides read TGCGCCAGCAGCCTCAATACTGAGCAGTTCTTC. The full variable domain, rest sourced from reference TRBV5-1 and TRBJ2-1, is KAGVTQTPRYLIKTRGQQVTLSCSPISGHRSVSWYQQTPGQGLQFLFEYFSETQRNKGNFPGRFSGRQFSNSRSEMNVSTLELGDSALYLCASSLNTEQFFGPGTRLTVL.

This clonotype was observed many times. The chain employs TRBV7-2 and TRBJ1-2; D ambiguous. Germline lookup yields CDR1 SGHTA and CDR2 FQGNSA. Trimming pared 2 bases from V and 8 bases from J, leaving 9 bases between. CDR3 length equals 12 residues. CDR3 bases: TGTGCCAGCAGCTTAATGGGTACAGGCTACACCTTC. Encoded protein: CASSLMGTGYTF.

This clonotype was seen at least ten times. The chain carries TRBV5-5 and TRBJ1-1; D is unclear. CDR1 is SGHKS, CDR2 YYEKEE, per germline (reference sequence). V lost 2 bases to trimming and J lost 5 bases, with 16 bases between them. CDR3 length: 15 amino acids. In DNA, the CDR3 is TGTGCCAGCAGCTTCTTACTTCAGGCTGGGACTGAAGCTTTCTTT. This translates into CASSFLLQAGTEAFF. The whole variable domain, remainder taken from reference TRBV5-5 and TRBJ1-1, is DAGVTQSPTHLIKTRGQQVTLRCSPISGHKSVSWYQQVLGQGPQFIFQYYEKEERGRGNFPDRFSARQFPNYSSELNVNALLLGDSALYLCASSFLLQAGTEAFFGQGTRLTVV.

The chain is built from TRBV4-2 and TRBJ1-2, with 7 bases matching TRBD1. The germline V gene has CDR1 LGHNA and CDR2 YNFKEQ. The CDR3 consists of 14 residues. V lost 1 base to trimming and J lost 3 bases; unmatched junction nucleotides: 2. The CDR3: CASSQGTGDYGYTF. The CDR3 DNA follows: TGTGCCAGCAGCCAAGGGACAGGAGACTATGGCTACACCTTC.

This clonotype was counted at least ten times. The chain is built from TRBV29-1 and TRBJ2-1; 13 nucleotides align to TRBD2. This CDR3 contains 17 residues. CDR1 and CDR2 from the germline V gene are SQVTM and ANQGSEA. J was trimmed by 0 bases and V by 7 bases; bases with no gene match: 9. The CDR3, as DNA: TGCAGCGCCGAAGGACTAGCGGGGGCCAGCTCCTACAATGAGCAGTTCTTC. This translates into CSAEGLAGASSYNEQFF.

This clonotype was observed many times. The chain couples TRBV20-1 to TRBJ2-3; 8 positions match TRBD2. This CDR3 has 14 residues. In germline, CDR1 is DFQATT, CDR2 SNEGSKA (reference sequence). J gave up 3 bases and V 6 bases, and 8 bases lay outside the gene matches. The CDR3 coding sequence is TGCAGTGCCCAGAGCGGGGGAAGGACAGATACGCAGTATTTT. The encoded protein is CSAQSGGRTDTQYF.

This clonotype was found many times. The CDR3 here is CSSSRGINEQFF. CDR3 DNA: TGCAGCTCGAGCAGGGGTATAAATGAGCAGTTCTTC. The chain combines TRBV29-1 with TRBJ2-1; D is possibly TRBD1 (6 bases). Trimming shortened V by 8 bases and J by 7 bases, and 15 bases separated the two germline ends. Germline loops: CDR1 SQVTM, CDR2 ANQGSEA. CDR3 size: 12 residues.

There are many counts of this clonotype. V and J are TRBV7-2 and TRBJ2-7, with TRBD1 matching over 7 bases. This CDR3 region has 12 residues. The V and J ends lost 6 bases and 6 bases, in that order; junction bases with no gene match: 5. Germline lookup yields CDR1 SGHTA and CDR2 FQGNSA. The CDR3 nucleotides read TGTGCCAGCAGTCAAACAGGGGTCGAGCAGTACTTC. This translates into CASSQTGVEQYF.

This clonotype came up once. The chain uses TRBV20-1 and TRBJ2-1, with D possibly matching TRBD1 (5 bases). This CDR3 has 11 amino acids. Per germline, CDR1 DFQATT and CDR2 SNEGSKA (reference sequence). The ends were cut back, 1 base at V and 9 bases at J, with 7 bases in the middle. The CDR3 DNA is TGCAGTGCTAGAGCGCAGGGTGAGCAGTTCTTC. Amino acids: CSARAQGEQFF.

Note on this clonotype: This may be a read error: a much more frequent sequence differs by one nucleotide. The rearrangement uses TRBV3-1 and TRBJ1-2; D is ambiguous. The CDR3 extends over 14 amino acids. Looked up from germline, CDR1 is LGHDT and CDR2 is YNNKEL (reference sequence). The CDR3 nucleotides read TGTGCCAACAGCCAAGCGCAGCATAACTATGGCTACACCTTC. It specifies CANSQAQHNYGYTF.

This clonotype appeared many times. The chain carries TRBV21-1 and TRBJ2-7; the table's TRBD1 call for D was not verified on the DNA. TRBV21-1 is marked as a pseudogene. The CDR3 sequence is 17 residues long. In nucleotides, the CDR3 is TGTGCCAGCAGCCCGAAGGGGTCCGGGTATATGAACTACGAGCAGTACTTC. Translating it yields CASSPKGSGYMNYEQYF.